One T cell receptor (beta chain) is described in this entry. Sequencing was performed with immunoSEQ multiplex PCR; in TCRdb, only in-frame clones are kept and a portion is missing. The table records under 200,000 clones, approximately 83% of them present only once. These data belong to a study of blood T cell repertoires in COVID-19. Study background: Both acute and convalescent COVID-19 samples were obtained from the United States, Italy and Spain.

The sequence came from a man between 65 and 85 years old with active or convalescent COVID-19. Material: peripheral blood.

CDR3 residues: CASSFRQTDNSPLHF. Here the CDR3 DNA reads TGTGCCAGCAGCTTTAGACAGACAGATAATTCACCCCTCCACTTT. This sequence joins TRBV7-8 and TRBJ1-6; tentatively, D is TRBD1 (5 bases). This CDR3 has 15 amino acids. Looked up from germline, CDR1 is SGHVS and CDR2 is FQNEAQ. Trimming left V 3 bases short and J 5 bases short, with 11 bases between. Drawing the rest from reference TRBV7-8 and TRBJ1-6, the complete variable domain is GAGVSQSPRYKVAKRGQDVALRCDPISGHVSLFWYQQALGQGPEFLTYFQNEAQLDKSGLPSDRFFAERPEGSVSTLKIQRTQQEDSAVYLCASSFRQTDNSPLHFGNGTRLTVT.